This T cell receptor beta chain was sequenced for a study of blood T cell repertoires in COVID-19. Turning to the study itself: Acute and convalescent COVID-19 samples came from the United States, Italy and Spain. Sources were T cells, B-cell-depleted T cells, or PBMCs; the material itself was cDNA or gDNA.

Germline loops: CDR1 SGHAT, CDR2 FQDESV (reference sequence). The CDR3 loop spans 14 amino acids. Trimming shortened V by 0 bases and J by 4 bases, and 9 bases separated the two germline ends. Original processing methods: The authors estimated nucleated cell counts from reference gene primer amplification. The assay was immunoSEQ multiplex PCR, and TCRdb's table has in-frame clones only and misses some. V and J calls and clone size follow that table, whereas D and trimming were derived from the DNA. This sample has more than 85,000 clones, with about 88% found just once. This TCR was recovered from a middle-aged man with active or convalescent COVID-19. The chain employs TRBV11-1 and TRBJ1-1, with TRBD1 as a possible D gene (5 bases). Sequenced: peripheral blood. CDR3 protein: CASSLALGGTEAFF. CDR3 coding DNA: TGTGCCAGCAGCTTAGCGCTCGGGGGCACTGAAGCTTTCTTT.